In this sample, the clone carrying this T cell receptor beta chain turned up a few times. The antigen is not known. The source of the sample is a study of CD8 T cells in ankylosing spondylitis. General study findings and limits: Earlier literature documents some of the motif variants in reactive arthritis synovial fluid and blood. What appeared characteristic of ankylosing spondylitis blood was a TCR beta motif of under 10 highly homologous variants.

CDR1 and CDR2 from the germline V gene are ENHRY and SYGVKD. V lost 9 bases to trimming and J lost 9 bases; unmatched junction nucleotides: 8. The CDR3 contains 13 residues. MiXCR, run by TCRdb on the 5' RACE reads, gives a single entry per CDR3 protein. The table lists roughly 700,000 distinct CDR3 sequences, roughly 19% of them singletons. V and J are TRBV10-3 and TRBJ2-1; 10 positions match TRBD2. What was sequenced was blood, either unsorted or a sorted T cell fraction (not recorded which). This receptor was taken from a male donor with ankylosing spondylitis. The CDR3 coding sequence is TGTGCCATTCGAGCGGGAGGGCCGGGTGAGCAGTTCTTC. Residues: CAIRAGGPGEQFF.